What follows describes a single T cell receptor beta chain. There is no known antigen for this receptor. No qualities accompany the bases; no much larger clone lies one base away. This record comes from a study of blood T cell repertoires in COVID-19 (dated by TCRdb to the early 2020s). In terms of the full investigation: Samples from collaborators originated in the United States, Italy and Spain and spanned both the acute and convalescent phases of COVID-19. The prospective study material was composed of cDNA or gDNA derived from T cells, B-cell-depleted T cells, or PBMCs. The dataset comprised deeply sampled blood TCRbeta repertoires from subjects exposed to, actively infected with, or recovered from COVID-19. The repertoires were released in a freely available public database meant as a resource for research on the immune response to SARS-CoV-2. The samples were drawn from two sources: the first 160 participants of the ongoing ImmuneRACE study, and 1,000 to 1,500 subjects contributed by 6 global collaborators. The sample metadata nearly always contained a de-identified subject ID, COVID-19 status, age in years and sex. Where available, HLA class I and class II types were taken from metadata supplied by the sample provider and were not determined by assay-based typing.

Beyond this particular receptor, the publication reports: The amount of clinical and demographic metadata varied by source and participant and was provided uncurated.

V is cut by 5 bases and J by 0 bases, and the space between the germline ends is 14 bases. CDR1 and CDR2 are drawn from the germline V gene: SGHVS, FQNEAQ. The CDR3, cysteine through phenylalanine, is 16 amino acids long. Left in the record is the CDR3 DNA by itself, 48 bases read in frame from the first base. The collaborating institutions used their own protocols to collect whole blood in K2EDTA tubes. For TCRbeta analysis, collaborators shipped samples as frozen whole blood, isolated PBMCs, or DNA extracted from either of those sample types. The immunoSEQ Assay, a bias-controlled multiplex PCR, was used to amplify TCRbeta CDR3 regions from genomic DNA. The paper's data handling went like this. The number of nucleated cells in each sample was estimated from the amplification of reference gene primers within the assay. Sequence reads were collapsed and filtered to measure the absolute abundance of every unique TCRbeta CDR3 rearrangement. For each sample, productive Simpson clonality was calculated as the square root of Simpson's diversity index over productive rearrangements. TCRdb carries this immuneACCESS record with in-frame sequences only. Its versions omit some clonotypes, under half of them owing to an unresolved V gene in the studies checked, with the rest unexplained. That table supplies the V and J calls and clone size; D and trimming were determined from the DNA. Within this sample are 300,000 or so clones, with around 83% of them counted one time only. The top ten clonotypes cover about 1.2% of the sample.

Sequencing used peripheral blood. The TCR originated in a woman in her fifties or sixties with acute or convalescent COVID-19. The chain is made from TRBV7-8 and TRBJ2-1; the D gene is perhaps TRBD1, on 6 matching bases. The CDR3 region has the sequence CASSRTGRSSYNEQFF. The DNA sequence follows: TGTGCCAGCAGCCGAACAGGGCGCAGCTCCTACAATGAGCAGTTCTTC.